This T cell receptor beta chain came from a study of cytomegalovirus exposure and HLA in healthy donors. Germline CDR1 is LGHNA and CDR2 is YSLEER. V was cut by 3 bases and J by 2 bases, with 14 bases left in between. The CDR3 sequence is 16 residues long. It was with 60 Vbeta and 13 Jbeta primers that the PCR ran. Sequenced by immunoSEQ multiplex PCR; TCRdb stores in-frame clones only, minus some. Of approximately 160,000 clones in the sample, 65% to 70% are singletons; the top ten hold less than 5%. J is TRBJ1-3 and V is TRBV4-3; TRBD1 might be the D (6 bases). Sequenced sample: PBMCs. This clonotype originated in a woman aged 18-29 years in good health and CMV-seropositive. The CDR3 loop is CASSQDSRGPGNTIYF. The DNA for the CDR3 is TGCGCCAGCAGCCAGGACTCCAGGGGTCCTGGAAACACCATATATTTT.